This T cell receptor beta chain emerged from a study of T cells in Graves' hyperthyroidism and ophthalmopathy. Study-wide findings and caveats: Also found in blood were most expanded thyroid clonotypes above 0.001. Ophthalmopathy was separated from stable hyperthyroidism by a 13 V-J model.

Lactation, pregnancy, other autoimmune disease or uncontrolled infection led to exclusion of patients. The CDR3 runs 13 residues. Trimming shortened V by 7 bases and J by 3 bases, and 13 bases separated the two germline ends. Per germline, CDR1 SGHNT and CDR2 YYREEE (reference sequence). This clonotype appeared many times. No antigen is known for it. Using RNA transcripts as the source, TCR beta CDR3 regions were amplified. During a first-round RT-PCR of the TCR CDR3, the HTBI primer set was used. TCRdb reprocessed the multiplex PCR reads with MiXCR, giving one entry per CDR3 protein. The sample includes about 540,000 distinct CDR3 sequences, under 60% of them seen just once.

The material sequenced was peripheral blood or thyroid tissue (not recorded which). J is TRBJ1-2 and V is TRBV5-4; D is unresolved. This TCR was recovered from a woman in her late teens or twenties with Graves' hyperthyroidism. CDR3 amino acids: CASARVVDYGYTF. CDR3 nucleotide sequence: TGTGCCAGCGCTAGGGTCGTGGACTATGGCTACACCTTC.